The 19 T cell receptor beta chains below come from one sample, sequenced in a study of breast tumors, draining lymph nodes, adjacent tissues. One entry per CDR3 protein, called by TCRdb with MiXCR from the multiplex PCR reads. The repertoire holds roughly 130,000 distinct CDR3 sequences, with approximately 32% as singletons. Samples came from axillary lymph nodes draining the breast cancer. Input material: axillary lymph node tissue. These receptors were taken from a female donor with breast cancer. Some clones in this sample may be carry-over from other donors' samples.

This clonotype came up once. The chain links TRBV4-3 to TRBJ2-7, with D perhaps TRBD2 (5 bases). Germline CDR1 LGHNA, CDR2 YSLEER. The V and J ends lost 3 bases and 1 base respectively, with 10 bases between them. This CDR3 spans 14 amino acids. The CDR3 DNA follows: TGCGCCAGCAGCCAGAACGGGGATTCCTACGAGCAGTACGTC. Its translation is CASSQNGDSYEQYV.

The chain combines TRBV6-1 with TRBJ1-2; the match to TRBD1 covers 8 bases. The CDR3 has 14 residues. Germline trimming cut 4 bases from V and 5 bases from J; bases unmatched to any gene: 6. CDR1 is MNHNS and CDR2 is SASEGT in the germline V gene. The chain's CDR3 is CASSATGVGYGYTF. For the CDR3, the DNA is TGTGCCAGCAGTGCGACAGGGGTGGGGTATGGCTACACCTTC.

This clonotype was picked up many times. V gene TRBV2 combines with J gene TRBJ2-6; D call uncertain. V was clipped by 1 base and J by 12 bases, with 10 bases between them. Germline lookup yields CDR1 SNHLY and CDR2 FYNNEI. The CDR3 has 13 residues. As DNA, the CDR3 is TGTGCCAGCAGTGAAGGCCGGTTCAGCGTCCTGACTTTC. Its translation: CASSEGRFSVLTF. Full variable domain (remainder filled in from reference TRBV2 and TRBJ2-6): EPEVTQTPSHQVTQMGQEVILRCVPISNHLYFYWYRQILGQKVEFLVSFYNNEISEKSEIFDDQFSVERPDGSNFTLKIRSTKLEDSAMYFCASSEGRFSVLTFGAGSRLTVL.

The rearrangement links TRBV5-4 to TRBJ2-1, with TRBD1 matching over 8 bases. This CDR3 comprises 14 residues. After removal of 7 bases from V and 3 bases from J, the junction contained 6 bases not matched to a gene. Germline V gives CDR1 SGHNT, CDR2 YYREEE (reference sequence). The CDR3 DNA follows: TGTGCCAGCGGGACCGGGACAGGCTACAATGAGCAGTTCTTC. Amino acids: CASGTGTGYNEQFF.

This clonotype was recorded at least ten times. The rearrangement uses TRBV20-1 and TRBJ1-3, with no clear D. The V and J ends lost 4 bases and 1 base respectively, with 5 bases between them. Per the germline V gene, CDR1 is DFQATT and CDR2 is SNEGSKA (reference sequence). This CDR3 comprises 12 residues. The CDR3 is CSAISSGNTIYF. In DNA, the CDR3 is TGCAGTGCTATCTCTTCTGGAAACACCATATATTTT.

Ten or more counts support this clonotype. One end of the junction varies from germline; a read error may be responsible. This CDR3 reads CASSRIHKTDYGYPF. The CDR3 DNA follows: TGTGCCAGCAGTCGAATCCATAAAACTGACTATGGCTACCCCTTC. The chain links TRBV7-9 to TRBJ1-2; D not resolved. The CDR3 extends over 15 amino acids. Germline V gene sequence: CDR1 SEHNR, CDR2 FQNEAQ (reference sequence).

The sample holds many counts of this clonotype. The CDR3 nucleotides are TGCAGTGCTAGGGCCGCAAGGGGGCAAGATTCACCCCTCCACTTT. The encoded protein is CSARAARGQDSPLHF. The rearrangement links TRBV20-1 to TRBJ1-6, with 7 bases that match TRBD1. Germline CDR1 is DFQATT and CDR2 is SNEGSKA (reference sequence). This CDR3 is built from 15 residues. The junction had 10 bases not matched to a gene; V was cut back by 3 bases and J by 8 bases.

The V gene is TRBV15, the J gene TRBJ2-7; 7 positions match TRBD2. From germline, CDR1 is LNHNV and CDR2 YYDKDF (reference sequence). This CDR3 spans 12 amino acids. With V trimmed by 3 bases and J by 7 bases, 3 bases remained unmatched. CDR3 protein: CATSRERGEQYV. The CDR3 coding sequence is TGTGCCACCAGCAGGGAGCGGGGTGAGCAGTACGTC.

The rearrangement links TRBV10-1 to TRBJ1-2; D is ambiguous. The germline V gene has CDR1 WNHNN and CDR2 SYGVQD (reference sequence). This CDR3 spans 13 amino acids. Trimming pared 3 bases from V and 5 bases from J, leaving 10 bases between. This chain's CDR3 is CASSDYGDYGYTF. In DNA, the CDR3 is TGCGCCAGCAGTGATTACGGAGATTATGGCTACACCTTC.

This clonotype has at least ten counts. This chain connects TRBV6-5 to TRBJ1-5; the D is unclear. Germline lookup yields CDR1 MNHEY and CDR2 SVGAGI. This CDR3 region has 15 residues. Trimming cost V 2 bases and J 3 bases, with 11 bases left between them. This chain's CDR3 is CASSYKVGPNQPQHF. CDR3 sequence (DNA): TGTGCCAGCAGTTACAAAGTAGGGCCCAATCAGCCCCAGCATTTT.

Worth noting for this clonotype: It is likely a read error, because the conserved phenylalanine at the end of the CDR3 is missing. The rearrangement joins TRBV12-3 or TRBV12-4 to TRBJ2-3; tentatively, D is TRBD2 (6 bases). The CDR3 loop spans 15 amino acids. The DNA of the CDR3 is TGTGCCAGCAGGTTAGCGGCGTCAAGCACAGATACGCAGTATTCT. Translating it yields CASRLAASSTDTQYS.

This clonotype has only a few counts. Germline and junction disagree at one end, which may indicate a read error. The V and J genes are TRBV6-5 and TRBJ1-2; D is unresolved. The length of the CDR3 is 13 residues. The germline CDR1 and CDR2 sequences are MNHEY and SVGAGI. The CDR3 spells CASSHSMGRGYTF. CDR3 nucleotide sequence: TGTGCCAGCAGTCACTCTATGGGTCGGGGCTACACCTTC.

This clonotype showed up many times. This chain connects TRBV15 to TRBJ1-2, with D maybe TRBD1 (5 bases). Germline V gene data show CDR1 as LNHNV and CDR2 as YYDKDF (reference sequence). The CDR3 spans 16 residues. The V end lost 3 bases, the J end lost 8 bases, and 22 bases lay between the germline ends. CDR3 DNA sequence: TGTGCCACCAGCAGCGGTCGGACCGGTGGAGGGGTCGGCTACACCTTC. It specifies CATSSGRTGGGVGYTF.

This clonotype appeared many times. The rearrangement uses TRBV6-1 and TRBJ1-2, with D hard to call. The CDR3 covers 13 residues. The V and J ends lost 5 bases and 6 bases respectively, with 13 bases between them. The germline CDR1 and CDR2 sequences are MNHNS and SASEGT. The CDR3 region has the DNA TGTGCCAGCAGTCTCCCATCGGAAGATGGCTACACCTTC. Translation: CASSLPSEDGYTF.

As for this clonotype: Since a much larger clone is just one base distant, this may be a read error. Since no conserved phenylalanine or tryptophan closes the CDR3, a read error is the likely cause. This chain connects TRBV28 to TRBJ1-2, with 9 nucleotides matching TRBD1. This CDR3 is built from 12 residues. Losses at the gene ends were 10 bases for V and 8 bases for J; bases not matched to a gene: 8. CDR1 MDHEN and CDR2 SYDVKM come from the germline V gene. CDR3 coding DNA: TGTGCCATCTCCGGGACAGGGTACGGCTACACCCTC. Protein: CAISGTGYGYTL.

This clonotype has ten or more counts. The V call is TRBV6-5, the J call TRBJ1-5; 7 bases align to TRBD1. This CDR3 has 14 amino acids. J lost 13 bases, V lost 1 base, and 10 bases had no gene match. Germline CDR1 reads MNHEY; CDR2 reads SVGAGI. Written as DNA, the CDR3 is TGTGCCAGCAGTTACTTCATAGAGGGGGCCCCTCAGCATTTT. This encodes CASSYFIEGAPQHF.

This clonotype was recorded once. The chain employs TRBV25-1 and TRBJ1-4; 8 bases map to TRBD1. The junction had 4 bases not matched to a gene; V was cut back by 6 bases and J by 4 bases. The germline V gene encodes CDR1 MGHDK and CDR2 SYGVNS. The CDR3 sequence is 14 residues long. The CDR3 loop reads CASRGTGLNEKLFF. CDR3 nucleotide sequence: TGTGCCAGCAGGGGGACAGGTCTTAATGAAAAACTGTTTTTT.

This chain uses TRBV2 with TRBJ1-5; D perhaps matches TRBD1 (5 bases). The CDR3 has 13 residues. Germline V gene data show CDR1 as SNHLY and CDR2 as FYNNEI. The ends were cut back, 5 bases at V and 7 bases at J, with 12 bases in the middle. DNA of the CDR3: TGTGCCAGCAGTCCCGGGACCCAACAGCCCCAGCATTTT. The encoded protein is CASSPGTQQPQHF.

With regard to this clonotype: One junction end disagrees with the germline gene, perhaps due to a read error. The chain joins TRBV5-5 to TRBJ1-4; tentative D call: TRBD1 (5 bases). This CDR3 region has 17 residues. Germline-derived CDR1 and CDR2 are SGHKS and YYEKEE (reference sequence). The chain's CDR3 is CASSSGRRLATNEKLLF. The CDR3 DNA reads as TGTGCCAGCAGCTCGGGACGACGCCTTGCAACTAATGAAAAACTGCTTTTT.